A selection of T cell receptor beta chains follows, all from one sample in a study of memory CD4+ T cells and cytomegalovirus serostatus. Repertoires were generated with immunoSEQ multiplex PCR, while TCRdb's copy carries only in-frame clones and drops some. The sample holds some 87,000 clones, under 90% seen once. Specimen: memory CD4+ T cells from blood. The receptors were gathered from an adult in good health and CMV-seropositive. Both conserved end residues are part of each CDR3. The D gene is left open where the match is weak. The size of a clone is reported for some rows only, either as once, few or many, or as a class for expanded clones.

V gene	clone size	D gene	J gene	CDR3 length	CDR3 protein	CDR3 DNA
TRBV19	NA	NA	TRBJ2-5	13	CASSRRPGETQYF	TGTGCCAGTAGTCGGAGGCCAGGAGAGACCCAGTACTTC
TRBV19	once	TRBD2	TRBJ2-7	16	CASSKGLAARIGEQYF	TGTGCCAGTAGTAAAGGACTAGCGGCACGGATAGGCGAGCAGTACTTC
TRBV14	NA	TRBD1	TRBJ2-3	14	CASRWTGGANTQYF	TGTGCCAGCAGGTGGACAGGGGGGGCAAATACGCAGTATTTT
TRBV5-8	NA	NA	TRBJ1-1	13	CASSLFRDTEAFF	TGTGCCAGCAGCCTATTCAGGGACACTGAAGCTTTCTTT
TRBV28	NA	TRBD1	TRBJ1-4	15	CASRRPATGFVKLFF	TGTGCCAGCAGGCGCCCCGCGACAGGGTTTGTTAAACTGTTTTTT
TRBV18	NA	NA	TRBJ1-6	15	CASSPRGDMGTPLHF	TGTGCCAGCTCACCCCGAGGGGACATGGGGACACCCCTCCACTTT
TRBV5-6	NA	NA	TRBJ2-6	15	CASSSGPSGANVLTF	TGTGCCAGCAGCTCCGGACCCTCTGGGGCCAACGTCCTGACTTTC
TRBV19	NA	NA	TRBJ1-4	16	CASSDGQTSLNEKLFF	TGTGCCAGTAGTGACGGACAGACCTCCCTTAATGAAAAACTGTTTTTT
TRBV7-2	NA	NA	TRBJ2-2	13	CASSFMNTGELFF	TGTGCCAGCAGCTTCATGAACACCGGGGAGCTGTTTTTT
TRBV7-8	NA	NA	TRBJ1-1	13	CASSSQGNTEAFF	TGTGCCAGCAGTTCCCAGGGAAACACTGAAGCTTTCTTT
TRBV5-5	NA	NA	TRBJ1-1	14	CASSLMTANTEAFF	TGTGCCAGCAGCTTAATGACAGCAAACACTGAAGCTTTCTTT
TRBV10-1	NA	TRBD2	TRBJ2-1	15	CASSEVSGSGYEQFF	TGCGCCAGCAGTGAAGTTAGCGGGAGTGGTTATGAGCAGTTCTTC
TRBV9	once	NA	TRBJ1-5	13	CASSVGPNQPQHF	TGTGCCAGCAGCGTAGGTCCAAATCAGCCCCAGCATTTT
TRBV29-1	NA	NA	TRBJ2-2	13	CSVARLRGGELFF	TGCAGCGTTGCGCGTCTTAGGGGCGGGGAGCTGTTTTTT
TRBV9	NA	TRBD1	TRBJ2-3	14	CASGNKGAGDTQYF	TGTGCCAGTGGGAACAAGGGGGCCGGAGATACGCAGTATTTT
TRBV20-1	NA	NA	TRBJ2-5	11	CSAGIGETQYF	TGCAGTGCTGGGATCGGAGAGACCCAGTACTTC
TRBV7-8	NA	NA	TRBJ1-1	16	CASSPRATGMNTEAFF	TGTGCCAGCAGCCCTAGGGCTACAGGGATGAACACTGAAGCTTTCTTT
TRBV5-4	NA	NA	TRBJ2-1	11	CASSLEEMRFF	TGTGCCAGCAGCTTAGAGGAGATGCGGTTCTTC
TRBV18	NA	TRBD1	TRBJ1-3	14	CASSPETGGNTIYF	TGTGCCAGCTCACCAGAGACAGGGGGAAACACCATATATTTT
TRBV25-1	few	NA	TRBJ1-4	11	CASSREGKLFF	TGTGCCAGCAGTCGGGAAGGGAAACTGTTTTTT
TRBV28	NA	NA	TRBJ1-1	15	CASSPADTANTEAFF	TGTGCCAGCAGCCCGGCGGACACAGCGAACACTGAAGCTTTCTTT
TRBV9	NA	TRBD1	TRBJ1-2	16	CASSAGGQGEGYGYTF	TGTGCCAGCAGCGCCGGAGGACAGGGAGAGGGATATGGCTACACCTTC
TRBV4-3	once	NA	TRBJ2-6	18	CASSQEWGSASGANVLTF	TGCGCCAGCAGCCAAGAATGGGGTTCGGCCTCTGGGGCCAACGTCCTGACTTTC
TRBV7-3	NA	NA	TRBJ2-5	15	CASSPTPGARETQYF	TGTGCCAGCAGCCCAACACCCGGGGCTCGGGAGACCCAGTACTTC
TRBV4-3	NA	NA	TRBJ2-3	18	CASSKDPPHGTGTDTQYF	TGCGCCAGCAGCAAGGACCCCCCCCACGGCACGGGCACAGATACGCAGTATTTT
TRBV9	NA	TRBD2	TRBJ2-3	18	CASSVGASGTSSTDTQYF	TGTGCCAGCAGCGTAGGGGCTTCCGGGACTAGCAGCACAGATACGCAGTATTTT
TRBV19	few	NA	TRBJ1-1	12	CASSPTAGSAFF	TGTGCCAGTAGTCCCACAGCGGGTTCAGCTTTCTTT
TRBV5-1	NA	TRBD2	TRBJ2-2	15	CASSLIAGDHGELFF	TGCGCCAGCAGCTTAATAGCGGGAGATCACGGGGAGCTGTTTTTT
TRBV9	NA	NA	TRBJ2-5	13	CASSLSPGQTQYF	TGTGCCAGCAGCTTAAGCCCAGGCCAGACCCAGTACTTC
TRBV29-1	NA	NA	TRBJ1-2	12	CSVAGTFYGYTF	TGCAGCGTTGCGGGGACATTCTATGGCTACACCTTC
TRBV6-5	NA	TRBD1	TRBJ2-3	15	CASSYQIGTADTQYF	TGTGCCAGCAGTTACCAGATTGGGACAGCGGATACGCAGTATTTT
TRBV11-2	once	TRBD2	TRBJ2-1	15	CASSPRTSGSTEQFF	TGTGCCAGCAGCCCCAGGACTAGCGGGAGCACTGAGCAGTTCTTC
TRBV5-1	NA	TRBD2	TRBJ2-1	14	CASRLGGRADEQFF	TGCGCCAGCCGCCTAGGAGGGAGGGCCGATGAGCAGTTCTTC
TRBV2	NA	TRBD1	TRBJ1-2	16	CASIGTGRASVGGYTF	TGTGCCAGCATTGGGACAGGGCGAGCGTCTGTGGGTGGCTACACCTTC
TRBV2	few	TRBD2	TRBJ2-3	17	CASSGYRVAGSTDTQYF	TGTGCCAGCAGTGGATATAGAGTAGCGGGAAGCACAGATACGCAGTATTTT
TRBV6-4	once	TRBD1	TRBJ1-2	15	CASSESGQGAYGYTF	TGTGCCAGCAGTGAATCCGGACAGGGGGCGTATGGCTACACCTTC